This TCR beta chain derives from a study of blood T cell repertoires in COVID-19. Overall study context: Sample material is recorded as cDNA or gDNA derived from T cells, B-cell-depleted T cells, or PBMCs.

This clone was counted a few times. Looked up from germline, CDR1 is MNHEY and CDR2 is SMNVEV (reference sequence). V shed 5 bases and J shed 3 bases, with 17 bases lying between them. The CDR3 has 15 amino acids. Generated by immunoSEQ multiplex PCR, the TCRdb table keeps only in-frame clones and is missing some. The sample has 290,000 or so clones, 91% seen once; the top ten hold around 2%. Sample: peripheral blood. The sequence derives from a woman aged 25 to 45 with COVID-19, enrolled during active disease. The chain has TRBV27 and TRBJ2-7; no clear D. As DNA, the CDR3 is TGTGCCAGCAGTGCGAGGCCGAATCTTCGCTACGAGCAGTACTTC. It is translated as CASSARPNLRYEQYF.